These 28 T cell receptor beta chains originate from one sample sequenced in a study of T cells in Graves' hyperthyroidism and ophthalmopathy. Amplification targeted TCR beta CDR3 regions from RNA transcripts. TCR CDR3 regions were first amplified by RT-PCR with HTBI primers. Each CDR3 protein is one row after TCRdb ran MiXCR on the multiplex PCR reads. The sample holds under 750,000 distinct CDR3 sequences, 15% to 20% seen once. Sequences were obtained from blood. The receptors stem from a woman between 50 and 59 years old with Graves' hyperthyroidism that later progressed to Graves' ophthalmopathy.

The CDR3 region is CASGLVPPGEGYTF. CDR3 nucleotide sequence: TGTGCTAGTGGTTTGGTTCCCCCCGGGGAGGGCTACACCTTC. The V gene is TRBV12-5, the J gene TRBJ1-2; D is unresolved. The CDR3 sequence is 14 residues long. Trimming shortened V by 0 bases and J by 8 bases, and 13 bases separated the two germline ends. Looked up from germline, CDR1 is LGHNT and CDR2 is FRNRAP. Full variable domain (rest looked up from reference TRBV12-5 and TRBJ1-2): DARVTQTPRHKVTEMGQEVTMRCQPILGHNTVFWYRQTMMQGLELLAYFRNRAPLDDSGMPKDRFSAEMPDATLATLKIQPSEPRDSAVYFCASGLVPPGEGYTFGSGTRLTVV.

This clonotype occurred many times. V usage is TRBV3-1 and J usage is TRBJ1-5; D possibly corresponds to TRBD1 (6 bases). The CDR3 totals 16 residues. V was pared by 0 bases and J by 1 base, with 10 bases between. The germline gives CDR1 LGHDT, CDR2 YNNKEL (reference sequence). CDR3 amino acids: CASSQDGGQSNQPQHF. The CDR3 nucleotides are TGTGCCAGCAGCCAAGATGGCGGACAGAGCAATCAGCCCCAGCATTTT.

This clonotype was found a few times. The chain combines TRBV12-3 or TRBV12-4 with TRBJ1-2; the D is unclear. Between the trimmed V and J ends, which lost 4 bases and 7 bases, there was a span of 10 bases. The CDR3 has 12 residues. The CDR3 region is CASSSLRSGYTF. The CDR3 nucleotides are TGTGCCAGCAGTTCTCTTCGGTCTGGCTACACCTTC.

This chain uses TRBV6-1 with TRBJ2-1, with TRBD2 matching over 13 bases. CDR3 length: 15 residues. Germline CDR1 is MNHNS and CDR2 is SASEGT. The J segment lost 9 bases and the V segment lost 7 bases, leaving 9 bases of the junction unmatched. The CDR3 sequence: CASTRGLAGVFEQFF. CDR3 in DNA: TGTGCCAGCACCCGAGGACTAGCGGGGGTTTTTGAGCAGTTCTTC.

The V and J genes are TRBV11-2 and TRBJ1-3; D gene unclear. Looked up from germline, CDR1 is SGHAT and CDR2 is FQNNGV. Trimming left V 3 bases short and J 0 bases short, with 9 bases between. The CDR3 is 15 amino acids. The CDR3 here is CASSLGGRSGNTIYF. The CDR3 DNA sequence: TGTGCCAGCAGCTTGGGAGGGCGCTCTGGAAACACCATATATTTT.

The gene calls are TRBV15 and TRBJ2-5, with 9 bases that match TRBD2. The germline V gene has CDR1 LNHNV and CDR2 YYDKDF (reference sequence). J gave up 3 bases and V 4 bases, and 3 bases lay outside the gene matches. The CDR3 spans 14 residues. The CDR3 sequence is CATSKTSGKETQYF. The CDR3 coding sequence is TGTGCCACCAGCAAGACTAGCGGCAAAGAGACCCAGTACTTC.

The J gene is TRBJ1-2, the V gene TRBV6-1; a possible D gene is TRBD1 (6 bases). The CDR3 is 14 amino acids. Germline V gene lookup returns CDR1 MNHNS and CDR2 SASEGT. V was trimmed by 7 bases and J by 0 bases, leaving 12 bases between them. The CDR3 reads CASMDSASNYGYTF. In DNA form, the CDR3 reads TGTGCCAGCATGGACAGCGCGTCTAACTATGGCTACACCTTC.

With regard to this clonotype: Sequence at one end of the junction differs from germline and may be a read error. The CDR3 loop reads CATSKLSGANALTF. In DNA form, the CDR3 reads TGTGCCACCAGTAAATTATCTGGGGCCAACGCCCTGACTTTC. V usage is TRBV15 and J usage is TRBJ2-6, with D possibly being TRBD1 (5 bases). This CDR3 comprises 14 residues. Germline values: CDR1 LNHNV, CDR2 YYDKDF (reference sequence).

The chain is built from TRBV4-3 and TRBJ2-1; tentatively, D is TRBD2 (7 bases). CDR3 length equals 13 residues. The germline V and J ends were trimmed by 4 bases and 10 bases, with 14 bases remaining between them. CDR1 is LGHNA, CDR2 YSLEER, per germline. CDR3 bases: TGCGCCAGCAGCCTGGCACCGGGGGGCGAGCAGTTCTTC. Amino acids: CASSLAPGGEQFF.

This clonotype was counted only a few times. CDR3: CASSTQSHGGNYGYTF. The CDR3 nucleotides read TGTGCCAGTAGTACCCAATCTCATGGAGGAAACTATGGCTACACCTTC. The chain combines TRBV19 with TRBJ1-2; D unresolved. Looked up from germline, CDR1 is LNHDA and CDR2 is SQIVND (reference sequence). V was trimmed by 4 bases and J by 2 bases, leaving 17 bases between them. The length of the CDR3 is 16 residues. The full variable domain, in which reference TRBV19 and TRBJ1-2 provide the parts outside the CDR3, is DGGITQSPKYLFRKEGQNVTLSCEQNLNHDAMYWYRQDPGQGLRLIYYSQIVNDFQKGDIAEGYSVSREKKESFPLTVTSAQKNPTAFYLCASSTQSHGGNYGYTFGSGTRLTVV.

Only a few counts were recorded for this clonotype. The chain employs TRBV5-1 and TRBJ2-2; TRBD1 aligns across 7 bases. The CDR3 extends over 15 amino acids. Trimming removed 2 bases from V and 5 bases from J; junction bases left unmatched: 6. The V gene's germline CDR1 is SGHRS and CDR2 YFSETQ. The CDR3 DNA sequence: TGCGCCAGCAGCTTCTCGGACAGGCTAACCGGGGAGCTGTTTTTT. It codes for CASSFSDRLTGELFF.

This clonotype showed up just a few times. At one end, the junction sequence differs from germline, possibly due to a read error. The CDR3 reads CASSPEAAVWIF. The CDR3 nucleotides are TGCGCCAGCAGCCCTGAAGCCGCCGTGTGGATCTTC. The chain is built from TRBV5-1 and TRBJ2-1; D not resolved. This CDR3 has 12 residues. Germline V lookup: CDR1 SGHRS, CDR2 YFSETQ.

There are a few counts of this clonotype. The V and J genes are TRBV5-6 and TRBJ1-5, with 7 bases lining up with TRBD1. Per germline, CDR1 SGHDT and CDR2 YYEEEE. V trimming: 1 base; J trimming: 6 bases; junction bases outside the gene matches: 19. The CDR3 is 19 residues long. CDR3 nucleotides: TGTGCCAGCAGCTTGACCCCCCGGCCAGGGGGAAAATCCCGTCAGCCCCAGCATTTT. Encoded protein: CASSLTPRPGGKSRQPQHF.

The rearrangement links TRBV27 to TRBJ1-5, with no clear D. The ends were cut back, 4 bases at V and 0 bases at J, with 13 bases in the middle. This CDR3 has 16 amino acids. Germline loops: CDR1 MNHEY, CDR2 SMNVEV (reference sequence). The CDR3 coding sequence is TGTGCCAGCAGTTCCCTGAACCCCTATAGCAATCAGCCCCAGCATTTT. Amino acid sequence: CASSSLNPYSNQPQHF.

In its sample, this clonotype was seen a few times. The chain joins TRBV6-1 to TRBJ2-5; D might be TRBD2 (5 bases). The V end was cut by 5 bases, the J end by 0 bases, with 7 bases between. Germline CDR1 is MNHNS and CDR2 is SASEGT. CDR3 size: 13 residues. The CDR3 loop is CASSKDYQETQYF. CDR3 in DNA: TGTGCCAGCAGTAAGGACTACCAAGAGACCCAGTACTTC.

This clonotype was picked up a small number of times. The gene calls are TRBV11-2 and TRBJ1-1, with D perhaps matching TRBD1 (6 bases). V lost 4 bases and J 8 bases, leaving 11 bases between the germline ends. This CDR3 has 12 residues. Germline V lookup: CDR1 SGHAT, CDR2 FQNNGV. CDR3 DNA: TGTGCCAGCAGCTCACAGGGACCCGAAGCTTTCTTT. Translating gives CASSSQGPEAFF.

In this sample, this clonotype turned up many times. The chain employs TRBV5-8 and TRBJ2-7, with 8 bases fitting TRBD1. This CDR3 spans 16 amino acids. Germline V CDR1 and CDR2: SGHTS, YDEGEE. V lost 4 bases and J lost 6; bases outside the gene matches: 15. For the CDR3, the DNA is TGTGCCAGCAGCCCCCCCGCCGGGACAGGAACAAGCGAGCAGTACTTC. The encoded protein is CASSPPAGTGTSEQYF.

The V and J genes are TRBV7-6 and TRBJ1-2, with D perhaps matching TRBD1 (6 bases). Trimming removed 6 bases from V and 0 bases from J, with 20 bases in between. The germline V gene has CDR1 SGHVS and CDR2 FNYEAQ. This CDR3 has 17 residues. In nucleotides, the CDR3 is TGTGCCAGCAGGCTGCAGGTGGGGGCGAAGGCTAACTATGGCTACACCTTC. This codes for CASRLQVGAKANYGYTF.

This clonotype was detected ten times or more. The V gene is TRBV27, the J gene TRBJ1-2; D not resolved. The CDR3 loop spans 13 amino acids. CDR1 MNHEY and CDR2 SMNVEV come from the germline V gene (reference sequence). The V and J ends lost 6 bases and 3 bases respectively, with 11 bases between them. Written as DNA, the CDR3 is TGTGCCAGCAGCCCTCTTTTGGACTATGGCTACACCTTC. Protein product: CASSPLLDYGYTF.

This clonotype has a handful of counts. The V gene is TRBV6-5, the J gene TRBJ2-2; TRBD2 matches 7 bases. The CDR3 has 17 residues. V dropped 3 bases and J dropped 0; count of bases not matched to a gene: 7. The germline CDR1 and CDR2 sequences are MNHEY and SVGAGI. CDR3 DNA: TGTGCCAGCAGTTATAGCGGGCCCCGAACGAACACCGGGGAGCTGTTTTTT. Translating gives CASSYSGPRTNTGELFF.

This clonotype was seen a single time. The chain carries TRBV19 and TRBJ1-6; 8 bases agree with TRBD1. Trimming at V came to 5 bases and at J to 6 bases, leaving 12 bases not matched to a gene. Germline CDR1 reads LNHDA; CDR2 reads SQIVND (reference sequence). The CDR3 is 17 residues long. This CDR3 is CASSGPDRVRPNSPLHF. CDR3 nucleotides: TGTGCCAGTAGTGGGCCGGACAGGGTAAGGCCTAATTCACCCCTCCACTTT.

This clonotype has more than one count but fewer than ten. One base away lies a much larger clone, so this may be a sequencing read error. The chain is built from TRBV11-2 and TRBJ2-2; D possibly corresponds to TRBD2 (6 bases). CDR3 length: 15 residues. The V end was cut by 4 bases, the J end by 5 bases, with 14 bases between. Germline V gene lookup returns CDR1 SGHAT and CDR2 FQNNGV. The CDR3 spells CASSSGGGGTGELFF. The CDR3 DNA is TGTGCCAGCAGCTCAGGAGGTGGAGGGACCGGGGAGCTGTTTTTT.

This clonotype came up many times. This rearrangement joins TRBV2 to TRBJ2-2, with TRBD1 as a possible D gene (5 bases). CDR1 and CDR2 (germline): SNHLY, FYNNEI. This CDR3 spans 16 amino acids. V shed 4 bases and J shed 2 bases, with 14 bases lying between them. The CDR3 region has the DNA TGTGCCAGCAGTGCCCCAGGGTACCTCAACACCGGGGAGCTGTTTTTT. It yields the protein CASSAPGYLNTGELFF.

The genes are TRBV30 and TRBJ2-1, with D possibly TRBD1 on 5 matching bases. This CDR3 is 14 amino acids long. Germline V lookup: CDR1 GTSNPN, CDR2 SVGIG (reference sequence). With 5 bases removed from V and 1 base from J, the gap between germline ends came to 12 bases. DNA for the CDR3: TGTGCCTGGGAAGGGGCAGAGTCCTACAATGAGCAGTTCTTC. Amino acids: CAWEGAESYNEQFF. Variable domain in full (rest from reference TRBV30 and TRBJ2-1): SQTIHQWPATLVQPVGSPLSLECTVEGTSNPNLYWYRQAAGRGLQLLFYSVGIGQISSEVPQNLSASRPQDRQFILSSKKLLLSDSGFYLCAWEGAESYNEQFFGPGTRLTVL.

This clonotype occurred many times. The chain couples TRBV9 to TRBJ1-1; possible D gene TRBD1, 6 bases. The CDR3 consists of 15 residues. Germline V CDR1 and CDR2: SGDLS, YYNGEE. V was pared by 3 bases and J by 5 bases, with 17 bases between. CDR3 DNA: TGTGCCAGCAGCGGCGACAGGACCACGACGACTGAAGCTTTCTTT. As protein: CASSGDRTTTTEAFF.

This clonotype occurred a few times. CDR3 in amino acids: CSAKSRDRVWNEQFF. CDR3 sequence (DNA): TGCAGTGCTAAGAGCCGGGACAGGGTATGGAATGAGCAGTTCTTC. The J gene is TRBJ2-1, the V gene TRBV20-1, with TRBD1 matching over 9 bases. Germline V gene sequence: CDR1 DFQATT, CDR2 SNEGSKA (reference sequence). This CDR3 has 15 residues. After removal of 4 bases from V and 7 bases from J, the junction contained 11 bases not matched to a gene.

The table lists this clonotype with many counts. The chain links TRBV5-6 to TRBJ1-2, with D perhaps matching TRBD1 (6 bases). Looked up from germline, CDR1 is SGHDT and CDR2 is YYEEEE. This CDR3 is 14 amino acids long. V dropped 4 bases and J dropped 2 bases, with 12 bases sitting between them. The CDR3 here is CASSPDRNNYGYTF. The CDR3 region has the DNA TGTGCCAGCAGCCCCGACAGGAACAACTATGGCTACACCTTC. The full variable domain, with the rest looked up from reference TRBV5-6 and TRBJ1-2, is DAGVTQSPTHLIKTRGQQVTLRCSPKSGHDTVSWYQQALGQGPQFIFQYYEEEERQRGNFPDRFSGHQFPNYSSELNVNALLLGDSALYLCASSPDRNNYGYTFGSGTRLTVV.

Here the CDR3 reads CASSPSGTGAINEQFF. The CDR3 region has the DNA TGTGCCAGCAGCCCATCCGGGACAGGGGCGATCAATGAGCAGTTCTTC. The chain links TRBV9 to TRBJ2-1, with 10 bases fitting TRBD1. The CDR3 contains 16 residues. The germline V gene encodes CDR1 SGDLS and CDR2 YYNGEE. Unmatched junction bases numbered 10, after V lost 4 bases and J lost 6 bases.